The 5 T cell receptor beta chains below come from one sample, sequenced in a study of T cells in Graves' hyperthyroidism and ophthalmopathy. RNA transcripts served as the template for amplifying TCR beta CDR3 regions. HTBI primers were the set used in a first-round RT-PCR of the TCR CDR3. TCRdb processed the multiplex PCR reads anew with MiXCR; each CDR3 protein has one entry. Of 490,000 or so distinct CDR3 sequences in the sample, over 35% are singletons; the top ten hold about 45%. Sequencing input: peripheral blood or thyroid tissue (not recorded which). These receptors were obtained from an adult woman with Graves' disease, either hyperthyroidism or ophthalmopathy (not recorded which).

Concerning this clonotype: The DNA is left out, because the CDR3 cannot be placed on it with certainty; the CDR3 is given as TCRdb lists it. This chain links TRBV7-8 with TRBJ1-6; TRBD1 was called by the table and not checked on the DNA. Germline V gene lookup returns CDR1 SGHVS and CDR2 FQNEAQ. Counting both end residues, the CDR3 totals 21 amino acids. CDR3: CASSQRTGGGSGYTFGSPLHF.

The V and J genes are TRBV5-1 and TRBJ2-6, with D perhaps TRBD1 (6 bases). Trimming stripped 4 bases from V and 0 bases from J, with 14 bases between. Germline assignment: CDR1 SGHRS and CDR2 YFSETQ. This CDR3 has 17 residues. The CDR3 DNA reads as TGCGCCAGCAGCGGGGCAGGGGCGCTCTCTGGGGCCAACGTCCTGACTTTC. This translates into CASSGAGALSGANVLTF. The variable domain in full, completed from reference TRBV5-1 and TRBJ2-6, reads KAGVTQTPRYLIKTRGQQVTLSCSPISGHRSVSWYQQTPGQGLQFLFEYFSETQRNKGNFPGRFSGRQFSNSRSEMNVSTLELGDSALYLCASSGAGALSGANVLTFGAGSRLTVL.

Here the CDR3 DNA reads TGTGCCAGCTCACCTTTAGTAGATGTTGGCGAGCAGTACTTC. It codes for CASSPLVDVGEQYF. The gene calls are TRBV18 and TRBJ2-7; the D is unclear. Germline CDR1 KGHSH, CDR2 LQKENI. Trimming pared 3 bases from V and 6 bases from J, leaving 15 bases between. CDR3 length: 14 residues.

This clonotype was counted once. The conserved final phenylalanine or tryptophan is absent from the CDR3, which likely points to a read error. No DNA is shown, since the ends of the CDR3 on it are uncertain; the CDR3 is the one TCRdb lists. This chain joins TRBV7-2 and TRBJ2-3; the table's D gene call, TRBD2, was not cross checked with the DNA. The CDR3 has 12 amino acids, counting both end residues. CDR1 and CDR2 from the germline V gene are SGHTA and FQGNSA. CDR3 residues: CASSLRRAPTDY.

V gene TRBV19 combines with J gene TRBJ1-1, with 7 bases lining up with TRBD1. The CDR3 is 15 amino acids. The J segment lost 5 bases and the V segment lost 5 bases, leaving 11 bases of the junction unmatched. In germline, CDR1 is LNHDA, CDR2 SQIVND (reference sequence). CDR3 nucleotide sequence: TGTGCCAGTAGTGGACCAAGGACAGGCAGAACTGAAGCTTTCTTT. Protein sequence: CASSGPRTGRTEAFF.